This TCR beta chain was recorded in a study of early T cells in non-severe SARS-CoV-2 infection. Individual cDNA molecules each received unique molecular identifiers attached to them. TCRdb recomputed calls from the 5' RACE reads with MiXCR, one row per CDR3 protein. Of about 64,000 distinct CDR3 sequences listed, roughly 9% are singletons. Losses at the gene ends were 5 bases for V and 3 bases for J; bases not matched to a gene: 6. Germline V gene sequence: CDR1 SGHAT, CDR2 FQNNGV. The CDR3 has 15 residues. This clonotype was sampled from an adult who was a healthcare worker with PCR-confirmed SARS-CoV-2 infection or an uninfected control (not recorded which). The chain carries TRBV11-2 and TRBJ2-7; 11 nucleotides agree with TRBD2. The specimen comprised whole blood, sampled at baseline. CDR3 sequence: CASSPRGLADYEQYF. In nucleotides, the CDR3 is TGTGCCAGCAGCCCGAGGGGACTAGCGGACTACGAGCAGTACTTC.